This T cell receptor beta chain is from a study of shared clonotypes between healthy human individuals. CDR1 is LGHNA and CDR2 is YSLEER in the germline V gene. There are 13 residues in the CDR3. Trimming removed 0 bases from V and 8 bases from J, with 9 bases in between. Worth noting for this clone: This sample also contains other DNA sequences that code for the same CDR3.

Some clones are missing from TCRdb's copy, which holds only in-frame ones; the method was immunoSEQ multiplex PCR. The data contain approximately 2.3 million clones, approximately 95% of them singletons. The rearrangement joins TRBV4-3 to TRBJ2-3; D uncertain. Material: naive CD4+ T cells from PBMCs. Subset in this sample: CD45RA+ positively selected. The clonotype comes from a man aged 18-30 years in good health. Some clones in this sample may be carry-over from other donors' samples. The CDR3 here is CASSQEALGTQYF. In nucleotides, the CDR3 is TGCGCCAGCAGCCAAGAAGCGCTAGGTACGCAGTATTTT.